This T cell receptor (beta chain) was obtained from a study of T cells after yellow fever vaccination. The overall study: For low cell numbers, libraries were made with SMART-Seq v4 Ultra Low Input. Study findings and constraints: Among primary-vaccination clones, most reappeared after the booster, at about 95% for CD4 and roughly 90% for CD8. Within FACS-sorted repertoires, abundant clonotypes contaminating from the bulk population could be present.

TCRdb passed the 5' RACE reads through MiXCR, listing each CDR3 protein once. This table holds under 150,000 distinct CDR3 sequences, less than 9.5% found once. Between the trimmed V and J ends, which lost 0 bases and 6 bases, there was a span of 1 base. CDR1 is SGHDT and CDR2 is YYEEEE in the germline V gene. This CDR3 contains 10 residues. This clonotype was detected ten times or more. Its antigen is unidentified. This specimen was CD4+ T cells sorted from PBMCs, taken 5 days after the yellow fever booster vaccination. The J gene is TRBJ2-7, the V gene TRBV5-6; the D is unclear. The TCR originated in a man aged 25-40 years who received the YFV17D yellow fever vaccine. The CDR3 sequence: CASSLVEQYF. CDR3 coding DNA: TGTGCCAGCAGCTTGGTCGAGCAGTACTTC.